These 30 T cell receptor beta chains were sequenced from one sample in a study of blood T cell repertoires in COVID-19. Measured with immunoSEQ multiplex PCR; TCRdb has only the in-frame clones, and not every one. The sample yields around 61,000 clones, 85% to 90% seen once. The sample taken for sequencing was peripheral blood. Every receptor here comes from a man aged 50 or older with active COVID-19.

The CDR3 spells CASSDWTSGGYEQFF. CDR3 sequence (DNA): TGTGCCAGCAGCGACTGGACTAGCGGGGGCTATGAGCAGTTCTTC. The chain employs TRBV7-6 and TRBJ2-1, with 13 bases matching TRBD2. Germline values: CDR1 SGHVS, CDR2 FNYEAQ. V lost 5 bases and J lost 8; bases outside the gene matches: 6. This CDR3 is built from 15 residues.

The chain links TRBV5-1 to TRBJ2-5, with D possibly TRBD1 on 5 matching bases. This CDR3 region has 14 residues. The V and J ends lost 1 base and 5 bases respectively, with 12 bases between them. The germline V gene encodes CDR1 SGHRS and CDR2 YFSETQ. CDR3 DNA sequence: TGCGCCAGCAGCTTGCGGGCAGGGCAGGAGACCCAGTACTTC. Translation gives CASSLRAGQETQYF.

The CDR3 nucleotides are TGTGCCAGCAGTTACTCCTACGGGAGACCCTACGAGCAGTACTTC. As protein: CASSYSYGRPYEQYF. The chain has TRBV6-2 or TRBV6-3 and TRBJ2-7, with a possible D match to TRBD2 (6 bases). This CDR3 spans 15 amino acids. Trimming left V 0 bases short and J 2 bases short, with 11 bases between. From germline, CDR1 is MNHEY and CDR2 SVGEGT.

The J gene is TRBJ1-2, the V gene TRBV5-4; D is unclear. The CDR3 runs 14 residues. CDR1 and CDR2 (germline): SGHNT, YYREEE (reference sequence). V was cut by 2 bases and J by 4 bases, with 12 bases left in between. The CDR3 loop reads CASSFLTGIYGYTF. Here the CDR3 DNA reads TGTGCCAGCAGCTTCTTAACCGGGATCTATGGCTACACCTTC.

The CDR3 DNA follows: TGTGCCAGCAACCGACTAGCGGGCACAGATACGCAGTATTTT. This encodes CASNRLAGTDTQYF. The chain is built from TRBV11-2 and TRBJ2-3; 9 bases are shared with TRBD2. CDR3 length: 14 residues. Germline assignment: CDR1 SGHAT and CDR2 FQNNGV. V lost 7 bases to trimming and J lost 1 base; unmatched junction nucleotides: 3.

The V and J genes are TRBV6-2 or TRBV6-3 and TRBJ1-5, with D unresolved. This CDR3 region has 14 residues. V was shortened by 3 bases and J by 7 bases, with 13 bases between the two germline ends. The germline gives CDR1 MNHEY, CDR2 SVGEGT. DNA for the CDR3: TGTGCCAGCAGTTATCGAGACATAAGGCAGCCCCAGCATTTT. Translation: CASSYRDIRQPQHF.

This rearrangement joins TRBV11-2 to TRBJ2-1; unclear D gene. Germline V gene sequence: CDR1 SGHAT, CDR2 FQNNGV. The CDR3 runs 13 residues. The V and J ends lost 3 bases and 6 bases respectively, with 9 bases between them. The CDR3 nucleotides are TGTGCCAGCAGCTTGGGCCTGTTCAATGAGCAGTTCTTC. It yields the protein CASSLGLFNEQFF.

The V and J genes are TRBV7-2 and TRBJ1-1; D is uncertain. The ends were cut back, 2 bases at V and 2 bases at J, with 9 bases in the middle. Per the germline V gene, CDR1 is SGHTA and CDR2 is FQGNSA. The CDR3 loop spans 14 amino acids. For the CDR3, the DNA is TGTGCCAGCAGCTTAAGTACATCCAACACTGAAGCTTTCTTT. Its protein product is CASSLSTSNTEAFF.

The chain links TRBV10-3 to TRBJ2-7; D is possibly TRBD1 (9 bases). The V end lost 7 bases, the J end lost 2 bases, and 21 bases lay between the germline ends. The germline V gene has CDR1 ENHRY and CDR2 SYGVKD. This CDR3 region has 16 residues. In DNA, the CDR3 is TGTGCCATCACCTTCGGGGGGGACAGGGTGACCTACGAGCAGTACTTC. Translating it yields CAITFGGDRVTYEQYF.

This sequence joins TRBV6-6 and TRBJ2-3; the match to TRBD2 covers 10 bases. The CDR3 has 17 amino acids. V lost 5 bases and J lost 0; bases outside the gene matches: 8. The germline V gene encodes CDR1 MNHNY and CDR2 SVGAGI (reference sequence). CDR3 in DNA: TGTGCCAGCAGTCGTAGCGGGGGGATCACTAGCACAGATACGCAGTATTTT. This gives the protein CASSRSGGITSTDTQYF.

The V call is TRBV7-8, the J call TRBJ2-3; possibly TRBD1 for D (6 bases). CDR1 SGHVS and CDR2 FQNEAQ come from the germline V gene. V dropped 1 base and J dropped 3 bases, with 14 bases sitting between them. The CDR3 runs 16 residues. The CDR3 region has the DNA TGTGCCAGCAGCTTAGGTACAGGGAGTGTTACAGATACGCAGTATTTT. This encodes CASSLGTGSVTDTQYF.

The CDR3 bases are TGTGCCACCAAGTCCGGGACAGGGTATTCACCCCTCCACTTT. Encoded protein: CATKSGTGYSPLHF. The V and J genes are TRBV6-5 and TRBJ1-6; 9 nucleotides match TRBD1. CDR1 and CDR2 from the germline V gene are MNHEY and SVGAGI. This CDR3 has 14 amino acids. The ends lost 10 bases at V and 8 bases at J; junction bases unmatched: 9.

This rearrangement joins TRBV9 to TRBJ2-7; the D is unclear. The germline CDR1 and CDR2 sequences are SGDLS and YYNGEE. The CDR3 sequence is 11 residues long. The V and J ends lost 4 bases and 3 bases respectively, with 5 bases between them. The CDR3 reads CASSSGYEQYF. The CDR3, as DNA: TGTGCCAGCAGCTCAGGCTACGAGCAGTACTTC.

V is TRBV5-4 and J is TRBJ2-7; 7 bases line up with TRBD1. There are 15 residues in the CDR3. Germline CDR1 is SGHNT and CDR2 is YYREEE (reference sequence). J gave up 5 bases and V 4 bases, and 12 bases lay outside the gene matches. CDR3 loop: CASSVSLGTVHEQYF. DNA of the CDR3: TGTGCCAGCAGCGTATCTCTTGGGACAGTACACGAGCAGTACTTC.

A single count supports this clone. The chain combines TRBV28 with TRBJ2-3; tentatively, D is TRBD1 (6 bases). Germline lookup yields CDR1 MDHEN and CDR2 SYDVKM. The CDR3 totals 14 residues. V lost 7 bases to trimming and J lost 0 bases, with 11 bases between them. CDR3 sequence: CASNTGPSTDTQYF. The CDR3 DNA sequence: TGTGCCAGCAATACAGGGCCGAGCACAGATACGCAGTATTTT.

The CDR3 nucleotides read TGTGCCAGCAGTGAACGGGGTAATGAGCAGTTCTTC. Its protein is CASSERGNEQFF. The chain uses TRBV6-1 and TRBJ2-1, with TRBD2 as a possible D gene (5 bases). Germline V gives CDR1 MNHNS, CDR2 SASEGT. The ends were cut back, 2 bases at V and 7 bases at J, with 6 bases in the middle. This CDR3 has 12 residues.

This CDR3 is CASSPRERRSYNEQFF. The CDR3 DNA follows: TGTGCCAGCAGCCCCCGAGAGCGGAGATCCTACAATGAGCAGTTCTTC. The chain employs TRBV13 and TRBJ2-1; D is perhaps TRBD2 (5 bases). Germline CDR1 and CDR2: PRHDT and FYEKMQ (reference sequence). V lost 5 bases and J lost 1, with 15 bases in between. The CDR3 contains 16 residues.

The CDR3 region is CASSPDRDRVGETQYF. DNA of the CDR3: TGTGCCAGCTCACCGGACAGGGATAGGGTCGGGGAGACCCAGTACTTC. The V call is TRBV18, the J call TRBJ2-5; 8 nucleotides align to TRBD1. Germline V gene data show CDR1 as KGHSH and CDR2 as LQKENI. The CDR3 has 16 amino acids. With V trimmed by 3 bases and J by 5 bases, 11 bases remained unmatched.

The V gene is TRBV6-4, the J gene TRBJ1-2; 8 bases match TRBD1. V lost 7 bases to trimming and J lost 5 bases; unmatched junction nucleotides: 12. This CDR3 region has 15 residues. Germline V gene lookup returns CDR1 MRHNA and CDR2 SNTAGT. The CDR3 DNA reads as TGTGCCAGCATAGGTAGGGACAGGTACTATTATGGCTACACCTTC. Translation gives CASIGRDRYYYGYTF.

The chain carries TRBV2 and TRBJ1-4; possibly TRBD1 for D (5 bases). The CDR3 contains 14 residues. V shed 8 bases and J shed 1 base, with 11 bases lying between them. Per germline, CDR1 SNHLY and CDR2 FYNNEI. CDR3 protein: CASHRSETNEKLFF. The CDR3 nucleotides read TGTGCCAGCCACAGGAGCGAAACTAATGAAAAACTGTTTTTT.

The CDR3 DNA reads as TGTGCCAGCAGTGATCCGGGTGGTGGACAGGGATCCTACGAGCAGTACTTC. Translated, it gives CASSDPGGGQGSYEQYF. The genes are TRBV2 and TRBJ2-7; 8 bases fit TRBD1. V trimming: 3 bases; J trimming: 1 base; junction bases outside the gene matches: 11. This CDR3 spans 17 amino acids. Per the germline V gene, CDR1 is SNHLY and CDR2 is FYNNEI.

The chain is built from TRBV15 and TRBJ2-3; 9 positions agree with TRBD2. V trimming: 1 base; J trimming: 3 bases; junction bases outside the gene matches: 8. CDR3 length: 17 residues. CDR1 is LNHNV, CDR2 YYDKDF, per germline (reference sequence). The CDR3 bases are TGTGCCACCAGCAGAGGGCGGACTAGCGAGATTACAGATACGCAGTATTTT. Amino acid sequence: CATSRGRTSEITDTQYF. Variable domain in full (rest from reference TRBV15 and TRBJ2-3): DAMVIQNPRYQVTQFGKPVTLSCSQTLNHNVMYWYQQKSSQAPKLLFHYYDKDFNNEADTPDNFQSRRPNTSFCFLDIRSPGLGDTAMYLCATSRGRTSEITDTQYFGPGTRLTVL.

The rearrangement links TRBV12-3 or TRBV12-4 to TRBJ1-1; D is ambiguous. V was clipped by 9 bases and J by 1 base, with 6 bases between them. CDR3 length: 11 residues. The CDR3 coding sequence is TGTGCCAGTTCCAGGAACACTGAAGCTTTCTTT. Translated, it gives CASSRNTEAFF.

The rearrangement uses TRBV7-9 and TRBJ2-5; 7 bases fit TRBD1. The germline CDR1 and CDR2 sequences are SEHNR and FQNEAQ (reference sequence). This CDR3 has 15 amino acids. The V segment lost 5 bases and the J segment 5 bases; nucleotides outside the gene matches: 11. The CDR3 sequence is CASSPRGGREETQYF. The CDR3, as DNA: TGTGCCAGCAGCCCCCGAGGGGGCAGGGAGGAGACCCAGTACTTC.

CDR3 bases: TGTGCCAGCAGCTTAGGGGGGGGCGCGGGCACTGAAGCTTTCTTT. It specifies CASSLGGGAGTEAFF. The chain combines TRBV7-2 with TRBJ1-1, with a weak D call TRBD1 (6 bases). This CDR3 region has 15 residues. V lost 1 base, J lost 4 bases, and 13 bases lay in between. From germline, CDR1 is SGHTA and CDR2 FQGNSA.

The J gene is TRBJ2-7, the V gene TRBV19, with 11 bases lining up with TRBD2. Germline-derived CDR1 and CDR2 are LNHDA and SQIVND (reference sequence). The CDR3 contains 16 residues. V lost 3 bases to trimming and J lost 0 bases; unmatched junction nucleotides: 4. The CDR3 sequence: CASSMLLAGGSYEQYF. DNA for the CDR3: TGTGCCAGTAGTATGCTGCTAGCGGGGGGCTCCTACGAGCAGTACTTC.

The V call is TRBV3-1 (or the pseudogene TRBV3-2), the J call TRBJ2-5, with D perhaps matching TRBD2 (6 bases). This CDR3 comprises 14 residues. V lost 4 bases and J lost 4, with 13 bases in between. Germline CDR1 and CDR2: LGHDT and YNNKEL (reference sequence). This CDR3 reads CASSLRTNRETQYF. CDR3 bases: TGTGCCAGCAGCCTCCGGACTAATCGAGAGACCCAGTACTTC.

The chain couples TRBV5-1 to TRBJ2-3; 11 nucleotides line up with TRBD2. The CDR3 is 19 residues long. Germline loops: CDR1 SGHRS, CDR2 YFSETQ. J gave up 0 bases and V 1 base, and 10 bases lay outside the gene matches. The CDR3 nucleotides read TGCGCCAGCAGCTTGAGGGTGACTAGCGGGGCACTTAGCACAGATACGCAGTATTTT. Translated: CASSLRVTSGALSTDTQYF.

The genes are TRBV6-5 and TRBJ2-3; 10 bases are a match to TRBD2. CDR1 and CDR2 from the germline V gene are MNHEY and SVGAGI. This CDR3 is built from 15 residues. J lost 0 bases, V lost 7 bases, and 4 bases had no gene match. The CDR3 loop is CASIIAGGSTDTQYF. The CDR3, as DNA: TGTGCCAGCATCATAGCGGGGGGTAGCACAGATACGCAGTATTTT.

On this clone: The same CDR3 also results from other DNA sequences found in this sample. This chain connects TRBV5-6 to TRBJ1-1; maybe TRBD1 (6 bases). The length of the CDR3 is 12 residues. Germline assignment: CDR1 SGHDT and CDR2 YYEEEE. Trimming pared 4 bases from V and 5 bases from J, leaving 9 bases between. CDR3 sequence (DNA): TGTGCCAGCAGCCTGAGGGGGACTGAAGCTTTCTTT. Translating gives CASSLRGTEAFF. Drawing the rest from reference TRBV5-6 and TRBJ1-1, the complete variable domain is DAGVTQSPTHLIKTRGQQVTLRCSPKSGHDTVSWYQQALGQGPQFIFQYYEEEERQRGNFPDRFSGHQFPNYSSELNVNALLLGDSALYLCASSLRGTEAFFGQGTRLTVV.